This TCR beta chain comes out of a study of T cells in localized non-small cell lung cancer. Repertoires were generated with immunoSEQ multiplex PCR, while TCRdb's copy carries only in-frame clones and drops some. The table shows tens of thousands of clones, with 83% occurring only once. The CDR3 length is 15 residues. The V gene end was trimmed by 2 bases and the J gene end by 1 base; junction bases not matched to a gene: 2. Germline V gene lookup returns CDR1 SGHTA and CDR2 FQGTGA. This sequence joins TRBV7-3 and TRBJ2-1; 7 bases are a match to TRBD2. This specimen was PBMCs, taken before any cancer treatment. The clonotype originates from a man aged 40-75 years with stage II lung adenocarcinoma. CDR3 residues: CASSLAGDSYNEQFF. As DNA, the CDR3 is TGTGCCAGCAGCTTAGCGGGAGATTCCTACAATGAGCAGTTCTTC.